These 3 T cell receptor beta chains originate from one sample sequenced in a study of shared T cell receptors in the human thymus (dated by TCRdb to about 2021). Libraries were made using the immunoSEQ multiplex PCR assay. This is the immuneACCESS table as TCRdb keeps it, with only in-frame sequences that have V and J called. A part of the clones is gone; compared with another copy, unresolved V genes explain less than half, and the rest is unexplained. The sample yields hundreds of thousands of clones; about 89% were counted once. Just under 0.0095% of the sample goes to the ten largest clones. This same sample was also taken into another study, of human thymus T cells.

The sequenced sample was thymocytes. The receptors come from a boy in the first two years of life with a congenital heart defect. Donor details come from another sample of the same person, matched by shared clones.

V usage is TRBV9 and J usage is TRBJ2-3; weak D call: TRBD1 (6 bases). This CDR3 has 13 residues. Between the trimmed V and J ends, which lost 5 bases and 2 bases, there was a span of 9 bases. Germline loops: CDR1 SGDLS, CDR2 YYNGEE. Here the CDR3 reads CASRRGSTDTQYF. The CDR3 coding sequence is TGTGCCAGCAGGAGGGGGTCCACAGATACGCAGTATTTT.

This chain joins TRBV5-1 and TRBJ1-1; D remains unclear. The CDR3 totals 14 residues. Trimming took off 0 bases at V and 0 bases at J, with 6 bases between the two ends. Germline V gene sequence: CDR1 SGHRS, CDR2 YFSETQ. The CDR3 reads CASSLVRLNTEAFF. CDR3 bases: TGCGCCAGCAGCTTGGTTCGGTTGAACACTGAAGCTTTCTTT.

This chain links TRBV14 with TRBJ2-7, with TRBD1 matching over 7 bases. CDR1 SGHDN and CDR2 FVKESK come from the germline V gene. Germline trimming cut 0 bases from V and 2 bases from J; bases unmatched to any gene: 10. The CDR3 is 17 residues long. The DNA of the CDR3 is TGTGCCAGCAGCCAAGAGAGTGGGGACAGATTAGCCTACGAGCAGTACTTC. It specifies CASSQESGDRLAYEQYF.